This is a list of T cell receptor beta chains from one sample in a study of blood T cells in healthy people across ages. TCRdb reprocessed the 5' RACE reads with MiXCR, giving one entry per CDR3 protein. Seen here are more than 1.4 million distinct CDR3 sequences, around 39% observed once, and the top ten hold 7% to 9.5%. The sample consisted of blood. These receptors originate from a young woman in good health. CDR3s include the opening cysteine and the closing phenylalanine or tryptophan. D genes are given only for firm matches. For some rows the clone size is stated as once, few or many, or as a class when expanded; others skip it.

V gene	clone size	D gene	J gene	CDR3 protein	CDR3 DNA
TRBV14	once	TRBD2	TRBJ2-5	CASSPIRVSGGHNEQYF	TGTGCCAGCAGCCCGATCCGAGTCAGCGGGGGACACAATGAGCAGTACTTC
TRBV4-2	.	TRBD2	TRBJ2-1	CASSQRGEGPYNERFF	TGTGCCAGCAGCCAGCGGGGGGAGGGCCCTTACAATGAGCGGTTCTTC
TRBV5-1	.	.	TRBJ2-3	CASSTEEGKDTQYF	TGCGCCAGCAGTACGGAAGAAGGAAAAGATACGCAGTATTTT
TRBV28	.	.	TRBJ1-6	CASSTSYRAGNSPLHF	TGTGCCAGCAGCACGAGTTACAGGGCGGGTAATTCACCCCTCCACTTT
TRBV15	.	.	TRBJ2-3	CATSRKGDTQYF	TGTGCCACCAGCAGAAAGGGGGATACGCAGTATTTT
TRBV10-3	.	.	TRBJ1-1	CAISENLAAGEAFF	TGTGCCATCAGTGAGAATCTGGCGGCGGGTGAAGCTTTCTTT
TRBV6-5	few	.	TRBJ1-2	CASSFGISYGYTF	TGTGCCAGCAGTTTCGGGATTTCCTATGGCTACACCTTC
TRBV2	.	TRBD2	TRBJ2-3	CASSEGWGGSDTQYF	TGTGCCAGCAGTGAAGGGTGGGGGGGGTCCGATACGCAGTATTTT
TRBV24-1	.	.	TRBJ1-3	CATSDASGNTIYF	TGTGCCACCAGTGATGCCTCTGGAAACACCATATATTTT
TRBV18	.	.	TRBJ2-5	CASSPIGAGQQETQYF	TGTGCCAGCTCACCAATTGGCGCAGGTCAACAAGAGACCCAGTACTTC
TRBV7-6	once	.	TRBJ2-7	CASSPRTSPETYEQYF	TGTGCCAGCAGCCCCCGGACCAGTCCGGAGACCTACGAGCAGTACTTC
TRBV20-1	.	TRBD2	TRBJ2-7	CSATAVGLAESEQYF	TGCAGTGCTACCGCAGTTGGTCTAGCGGAGTCTGAGCAGTACTTC
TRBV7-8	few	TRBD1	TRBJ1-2	CASSPGTGEGYGYTF	TGTGCCAGCAGCCCAGGGACAGGGGAGGGGTATGGCTACACCTTC
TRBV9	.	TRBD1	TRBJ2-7	CASSTGTGGYNEQYF	TGTGCCAGCAGTACCGGGACAGGGGGGTACAATGAGCAGTACTTC
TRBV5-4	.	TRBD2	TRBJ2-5	CANSPPGTRQETQYF	TGTGCCAACAGCCCTCCCGGGACTAGGCAAGAGACCCAGTACTTC
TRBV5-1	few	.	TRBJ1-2	CASSPTPRAANYGYTF	TGCGCCAGCAGCCCCACTCCAAGAGCCGCTAACTATGGCTACACCTTC
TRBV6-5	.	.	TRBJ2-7	CASSYTGGIPYEQYF	TGTGCCAGCAGTTATACCGGCGGGATTCCCTACGAGCAGTACTTC
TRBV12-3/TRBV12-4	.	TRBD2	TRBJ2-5	CASSLALTSGRGGGEQYF	TGTGCCAGCAGTTTAGCGTTAACTAGCGGGAGAGGGGGAGGTGAGCAGTACTTC
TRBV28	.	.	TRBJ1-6	CASSWTADSPLHF	TGTGCCAGCAGTTGGACAGCCGACTCACCCCTCCACTTT
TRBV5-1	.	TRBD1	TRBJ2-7	CASSLAAGDRGYEQYF	TGCGCCAGCAGCTTGGCGGCTGGGGACAGGGGTTACGAGCAGTACTTC
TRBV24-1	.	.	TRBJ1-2	CATSEADFNGYTF	TGTGCCACCAGTGAAGCGGACTTCAATGGCTACACCTTC
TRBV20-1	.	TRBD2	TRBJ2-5	CSGLAGGQETQYF	TGCAGTGGATTAGCGGGAGGACAAGAGACCCAGTACTTC
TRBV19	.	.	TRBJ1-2	CASSPSLGYGYTF	TGTGCCAGTAGTCCCAGCCTGGGGTATGGCTACACCTTC
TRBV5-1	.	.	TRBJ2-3	CASSLQDGSTDTQYF	TGCGCCAGCAGCTTACAAGACGGGTCCACAGATACGCAGTATTTT
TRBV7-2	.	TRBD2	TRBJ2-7	CASSLESSGALMTQYF	TGTGCCAGCAGCTTAGAGTCTAGCGGGGCCCTAATGACGCAGTACTTC
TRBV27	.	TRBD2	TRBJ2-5	CASSLLAGKGGEQYF	TGTGCCAGCAGCCTACTAGCGGGGAAAGGGGGAGAGCAGTACTTC
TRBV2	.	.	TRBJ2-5	CASSDREWGEEETQYF	TGTGCCAGCAGTGACCGCGAGTGGGGGGAGGAAGAGACCCAGTACTTC
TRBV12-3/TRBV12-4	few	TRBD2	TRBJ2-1	CASKETSGRYNEQFF	TGTGCCAGCAAGGAGACTAGCGGGAGATACAATGAGCAGTTCTTC
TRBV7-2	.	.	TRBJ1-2	CASSVRDGLGYTF	TGTGCCAGCTCCGTCCGGGACGGTCTTGGCTACACCTTC
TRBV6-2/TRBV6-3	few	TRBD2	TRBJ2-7	CASRISGAYEQYF	TGTGCCAGCAGAATTAGCGGGGCCTACGAGCAGTACTTC
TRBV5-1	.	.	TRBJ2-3	CASSLTGTLGDTQYF	TGCGCCAGCAGCTTGACCGGGACCCTTGGGGATACGCAGTATTTT
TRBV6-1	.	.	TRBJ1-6	CASSITFLRSVGGEDSPLHF	TGTGCCAGCAGTATTACGTTCCTCCGCTCGGTGGGGGGCGAGGATTCACCCCTCCACTTT
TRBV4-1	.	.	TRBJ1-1	CASSPGGGYSYMNTEAFF	TGCGCCAGCAGCCCGGGGGGCGGGTACTCATACATGAACACTGAAGCTTTCTTT
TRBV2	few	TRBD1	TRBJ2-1	CASSDFRGYNEQFF	TGTGCCAGCAGTGATTTCAGGGGGTACAATGAGCAGTTCTTC
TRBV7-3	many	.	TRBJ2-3	CASSPTGTDTQYF	TGTGCCAGCAGCCCGACAGGCACAGATACGCAGTATTTT
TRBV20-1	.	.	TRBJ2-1	CSARAGPHEQFF	TGCAGTGCTAGAGCGGGGCCCCATGAGCAGTTCTTC